Listed here are 30 T cell receptor beta chains from one sample, sequenced in a study of read filtering for tumor transcriptome and immune sequencing. Molecular barcoded adaptors covering alpha/delta and beta/gamma chains were used on 400 ng RNA. TCRdb analysed the reads with MiXCR anew, one entry per CDR3 protein. Of some 46,000 distinct CDR3 sequences in the sample, around 21% were seen once. The sample taken for sequencing was a population of CD138-negative cells sorted from bone marrow. These receptors all come from a donor older than 35 with multiple myeloma.

This clonotype was seen repeatedly, ten times or more. This may arise from a read error, as a much more abundant clone is one base away. The V gene is TRBV5-4, the J gene TRBJ2-1; 10 nucleotides align to TRBD2. V lost 5 bases, J lost 6 bases, and 5 bases stayed unmatched. CDR1 and CDR2 from the germline V gene are SGHNT and YYREEE (reference sequence). This CDR3 is built from 14 residues. As DNA, the CDR3 is TGTGCCAGCAGACCCGGGACTAGCGTCAATGAGCAGTTCTTC. Translation gives CASRPGTSVNEQFF. Variable domain in full (rest from reference TRBV5-4 and TRBJ2-1): ETGVTQSPTHLIKTRGQQVTLRCSSQSGHNTVSWYQQALGQGPQFIFQYYREEENGRGNFPPRFSGLQFPNYSSELNVNALELDDSALYLCASRPGTSVNEQFFGPGTRLTVL.

The chain couples TRBV10-1 to TRBJ2-1; TRBD2 agrees at 7 bases. The CDR3 loop spans 15 amino acids. In germline, CDR1 is WNHNN, CDR2 SYGVQD (reference sequence). With V trimmed by 1 base and J by 3 bases, 3 bases remained unmatched. In DNA form, the CDR3 reads TGCGCCAGCAGTGAGTGGGCTAGCGGCTACAATGAGCAGTTCTTC. Protein: CASSEWASGYNEQFF.

Notes on this clonotype: The junction differs from germline at one of its ends, possibly a read error. The V and J genes are TRBV28 and TRBJ2-6; D tentatively reads TRBD1 or TRBD2 (6 bases each). Germline V gene lookup returns CDR1 MDHEN and CDR2 SYDVKM. The CDR3 contains 17 residues. This chain's CDR3 is CANKFPGAQDGANVLAF. In nucleotides, the CDR3 is TGTGCCAACAAGTTCCCGGGGGCGCAGGACGGGGCCAACGTCCTGGCTTTC.

About this clonotype: A single base separates this from a much larger clone, so it may be a read error. V usage is TRBV19 and J usage is TRBJ2-1; D might be TRBD1 or TRBD2, each matching 6 bases. Trimming pared 3 bases from V and 8 bases from J, leaving 14 bases between. From germline, CDR1 is LNHDA and CDR2 SQIVND (reference sequence). The CDR3 sequence is 14 residues long. The CDR3 nucleotides are TGTGCCAGTAGTATCTCGGGGGCCTGGCATGAGCAGTTCTTC. Amino acid sequence: CASSISGAWHEQFF.

J is TRBJ1-1 and V is TRBV5-4, with D unresolved. Between the trimmed V and J ends, which lost 4 bases and 7 bases, there was a span of 11 bases. The CDR3 is 12 amino acids. The V gene's germline CDR1 is SGHNT and CDR2 YYREEE (reference sequence). CDR3 sequence reads: CASSPRRNEAFF. CDR3 bases: TGTGCCAGCAGCCCTCGGAGAAATGAAGCTTTCTTT.

This clonotype was picked up a small number of times. This sequence is one base from a far larger clone and is likely a read error. Here the CDR3 omits its conserved ending phenylalanine or tryptophan, so a read error is the likely source. The J gene is TRBJ1-1, the V gene TRBV5-8; possible D gene TRBD1, 5 bases. CDR1 is SGHTS, CDR2 YDEGEE, per germline. V dropped 1 base and J dropped 4 bases, with 17 bases sitting between them. CDR3 size: 16 residues. The CDR3 here is CASSLPRDALTTEAFL. The DNA of the CDR3 is TGTGCCAGCAGCTTGCCCAGGGACGCCCTCACCACTGAAGCTTTCCTT.

This clonotype was observed many times. The chain recombines TRBV28 with TRBJ1-1; D is ambiguous. In germline, CDR1 is MDHEN, CDR2 SYDVKM. CDR3 length equals 12 residues. Trimming pared 5 bases from V and 1 base from J, leaving 5 bases between. The CDR3 DNA reads TGTGCCAGCAGTGCCTGGAACACTGAAGCTTTCTTT. This encodes CASSAWNTEAFF.

V usage is TRBV5-4 and J usage is TRBJ2-5; 11 bases align to TRBD1. Trimming removed 5 bases from V and 5 bases from J; junction bases left unmatched: 8. The CDR3 length is 15 residues. The germline V gene has CDR1 SGHNT and CDR2 YYREEE (reference sequence). CDR3 nucleotides: TGTGCCAGCAGTCTTGGACAGGGGGCGGAGGAGACCCAGTACTTC. It yields the protein CASSLGQGAEETQYF.

A few counts support this clonotype. The chain joins TRBV28 to TRBJ1-5; D call uncertain. This CDR3 comprises 13 residues. V lost 6 bases to trimming and J lost 3 bases, with 9 bases between them. Germline V gene lookup returns CDR1 MDHEN and CDR2 SYDVKM. The CDR3 spells CASRGVNNQPQHF. The CDR3 DNA follows: TGTGCCAGCAGGGGAGTGAACAATCAGCCCCAGCATTTT.

This clonotype was counted a few times. The chain combines TRBV19 with TRBJ2-5; TRBD1 aligns across 7 bases. Germline V gene data show CDR1 as LNHDA and CDR2 as SQIVND (reference sequence). CDR3 length equals 14 residues. The junction had 7 bases not matched to a gene; V was cut back by 3 bases and J by 6 bases. CDR3 coding DNA: TGTGCCAGTAGTATCCTCCGGGACAGCCAGACCCAGTACTTC. Encoded protein: CASSILRDSQTQYF. Drawing the rest from reference TRBV19 and TRBJ2-5, the complete variable domain is DGGITQSPKYLFRKEGQNVTLSCEQNLNHDAMYWYRQDPGQGLRLIYYSQIVNDFQKGDIAEGYSVSREKKESFPLTVTSAQKNPTAFYLCASSILRDSQTQYFGPGTRLLVL.

Note on this clonotype: A much larger clone lies a single base off, so this may be a read error. The chain carries TRBV29-1 and TRBJ1-1; maybe TRBD1 (5 bases). The CDR3 runs to 13 residues. Per germline, CDR1 SQVTM and CDR2 ANQGSEA. The V and J ends lost 6 bases and 9 bases respectively, with 20 bases between them. The CDR3 region has the DNA TGCAGCGTAAAGACGGGACCGGGGACTAAAGCTTTCTTT. Protein product: CSVKTGPGTKAFF.

At least ten counts were recorded for this clonotype. This chain connects TRBV6-5 to TRBJ1-1; no reliable D call. The V gene's germline CDR1 is MNHEY and CDR2 SVGAGI. Trimming shortened V by 3 bases and J by 1 base, and 3 bases separated the two germline ends. The length of the CDR3 is 12 residues. Here the CDR3 DNA reads TGTGCCAGCAGTTATGCGAACACTGAAGCTTTCTTT. The encoded protein is CASSYANTEAFF.

This clonotype has at least ten counts. This chain links TRBV6-5 with TRBJ2-7; TRBD1 matches at 7 bases. With 6 bases clipped from V and 3 bases from J, the junction kept 5 bases outside the gene matches. The CDR3 consists of 13 residues. Germline CDR1 MNHEY, CDR2 SVGAGI. The CDR3 DNA reads as TGTGCCAGCAGGCCTAGACAGGGCTACGAGCAGTACTTC. Its translation is CASRPRQGYEQYF.

The table lists this clonotype with many counts. V and J are TRBV29-1 and TRBJ2-1; TRBD2 aligns across 8 bases. The CDR3 spans 16 residues. V shed 0 bases and J 1 base; nucleotides not matched to a gene: 5. Germline-derived CDR1 and CDR2 are SQVTM and ANQGSEA. The CDR3 spells CSVEDVAGGSYNEQFF. The CDR3 DNA reads TGCAGCGTTGAAGATGTGGCGGGGGGTTCCTACAATGAGCAGTTCTTC.

At least ten counts were recorded for this clonotype. The chain recombines TRBV20-1 with TRBJ2-7; 10 bases agree with TRBD2. CDR3 size: 14 residues. Germline assignment: CDR1 DFQATT and CDR2 SNEGSKA (reference sequence). Losses at the gene ends were 5 bases for V and 5 bases for J; bases not matched to a gene: 9. CDR3 region: CSALTGTSENEQYF. The CDR3 bases are TGCAGTGCTCTTACCGGGACTAGCGAAAACGAGCAGTACTTC.

To note about this clonotype: Since a much larger clone is just one base distant, this may be a read error. No conserved phenylalanine or tryptophan is present at the end of the CDR3, so a read error is the likely explanation. This chain joins TRBV7-9 and TRBJ2-1, with 7 bases identical to TRBD1. The germline V gene encodes CDR1 SEHNR and CDR2 FQNEAQ (reference sequence). The CDR3 sequence is 15 residues long. After removal of 7 bases from V and 3 bases from J, the junction contained 9 bases not matched to a gene. The CDR3 is CASTSPDRDYNEQFL. The CDR3 DNA follows: TGTGCCAGCACCTCTCCAGACAGGGACTACAATGAGCAGTTCCTC.

At least ten counts were recorded for this clonotype. V is TRBV2 and J is TRBJ2-2, with TRBD2 identical over 7 bases. CDR3 length: 16 amino acids. CDR1 is SNHLY, CDR2 FYNNEI, per germline. V was clipped by 8 bases and J by 5 bases; unmatched bases: 14. The CDR3 bases are TGTGCCAGCCGCCAAGGGGAGGGCCAGGGAACCGGGGAGCTGTTTTTT. Protein: CASRQGEGQGTGELFF.

This clonotype was seen at least ten times. The chain has TRBV5-1 and TRBJ2-5; D might be TRBD1 (6 bases). Germline V lookup: CDR1 SGHRS, CDR2 YFSETQ. The CDR3 runs 14 residues. Trimming removed 3 bases at V and 0 bases at J, with 9 bases between. CDR3 in amino acids: CASSWGTNQETQYF. The CDR3 region has the DNA TGCGCCAGCAGCTGGGGGACAAACCAAGAGACCCAGTACTTC.

The rearrangement joins TRBV6-2 or TRBV6-3 to TRBJ1-1; D gene ambiguous. The germline V gene has CDR1 MNHEY and CDR2 SVGEGT. This CDR3 is built from 14 residues. The V gene lost 2 bases and the J gene lost 7 bases, with 14 bases spanning the gap. The CDR3 bases are TGTGCCAGCAGTTACGGATGGGGAGGAAGTGAAGCTTTCTTT. Translation gives CASSYGWGGSEAFF.

The chain is built from TRBV29-1 and TRBJ2-1; possible D gene TRBD2, 6 bases. Germline CDR1 SQVTM, CDR2 ANQGSEA. The CDR3 spans 14 residues. With 4 bases removed from V and 1 base from J, the gap between germline ends came to 11 bases. The CDR3 nucleotides are TGCAGCGTTGCTGCTAGCGTGTCCTACAATGAGCAGTTCTTC. Protein product: CSVAASVSYNEQFF.

In its sample, this clonotype was seen many times. This chain links TRBV28 with TRBJ1-1; D gene uncertain. The CDR3 spans 12 residues. The ends were cut back, 6 bases at V and 5 bases at J, with 10 bases in the middle. Per germline, CDR1 MDHEN and CDR2 SYDVKM. The CDR3 sequence: CASRTWSTEAFF. DNA of the CDR3: TGTGCCAGCAGGACATGGTCTACTGAAGCTTTCTTT.

Concerning this clonotype itself: A much larger clone differs by one base, so this may be a read error. The chain combines TRBV7-2 with TRBJ2-7; 7 nucleotides agree with TRBD2. In germline, CDR1 is SGHTA, CDR2 FQGNSA. With V trimmed by 5 bases and J by 6 bases, 16 bases remained unmatched. This CDR3 spans 16 amino acids. The CDR3 loop reads CASSPYPSGYPREQYF. The CDR3 nucleotides read TGTGCCAGCAGCCCCTACCCTAGCGGATATCCACGCGAGCAGTACTTC.

Many counts were recorded for this clonotype. This sequence joins TRBV6-4 and TRBJ2-3; D may be TRBD2 (6 bases). Trimming shortened V by 4 bases and J by 6 bases, and 11 bases separated the two germline ends. Germline V gene data show CDR1 as MRHNA and CDR2 as SNTAGT. This CDR3 region has 13 residues. The CDR3 sequence is CASSVSSADTQYF. The CDR3, as DNA: TGTGCCAGCAGTGTTTCTAGCGCCGATACGCAGTATTTT.

This clonotype was found a few times. The genes are TRBV27 and TRBJ1-6, with 11 bases that match TRBD1. The CDR3 sequence is 15 residues long. Losses at the gene ends were 1 base for V and 8 bases for J; bases not matched to a gene: 1. Germline-derived CDR1 and CDR2 are MNHEY and SMNVEV (reference sequence). DNA of the CDR3: TGTGCCAGCAGTTTATGGGACAGGGGGTATTCACCCCTCCACTTT. Its translation is CASSLWDRGYSPLHF.

This clonotype was observed many times. The J gene is TRBJ2-1, the V gene TRBV11-3; maybe TRBD2 (7 bases). The CDR3 contains 14 residues. The V gene's germline CDR1 is SGHNT and CDR2 YENEEA. V lost 2 bases and J 8 bases, leaving 13 bases between the germline ends. The CDR3 DNA sequence: TGTGCCAGCAGCTTAATACAGGGAGGGGATGAGCAGTTCTTC. Its translation is CASSLIQGGDEQFF.

Ten or more counts support this clonotype. The genes are TRBV15 and TRBJ2-2, with TRBD1 matching over 9 bases. J was trimmed by 4 bases and V by 1 base; bases with no gene match: 7. The CDR3 loop spans 17 amino acids. Per germline, CDR1 LNHNV and CDR2 YYDKDF (reference sequence). The CDR3 DNA follows: TGTGCCACCAGCAGAGGCGGGACAGGGTTTATCACCGGGGAGCTGTTTTTT. This translates into CATSRGGTGFITGELFF.

The gene calls are TRBV20-1 and TRBJ2-5; TRBD2 matches at 14 bases. This CDR3 region has 17 residues. In germline, CDR1 is DFQATT, CDR2 SNEGSKA (reference sequence). V shed 1 base and J 2 bases; nucleotides not matched to a gene: 6. CDR3: CSARVTSGRAVQETQYF. CDR3 in DNA: TGCAGTGCTAGAGTGACTAGCGGGAGGGCCGTTCAAGAGACCCAGTACTTC.

This clonotype was counted ten times or more. The chain carries TRBV4-2 and TRBJ2-2; 10 nucleotides align to TRBD1. The CDR3 consists of 17 residues. The ends lost 4 bases at V and 4 bases at J; junction bases unmatched: 9. In germline, CDR1 is LGHNA, CDR2 YNFKEQ. CDR3 in DNA: TGTGCCAGCAGCCGAGAGACAGGGGGCTGGAGCACCGGGGAGCTGTTTTTT. Its protein product is CASSRETGGWSTGELFF.

There are many counts of this clonotype. The genes are TRBV5-1 and TRBJ2-6, with D possibly TRBD1 on 6 matching bases. Germline CDR1 reads SGHRS; CDR2 reads YFSETQ. The CDR3 runs to 18 residues. The V and J ends lost 3 bases and 0 bases respectively, with 16 bases between them. CDR3 nucleotides: TGCGCCAGCAGCTCGCGGACAGCCTCTTTCTCTGGGGCCAACGTCCTGACTTTC. Translation gives CASSSRTASFSGANVLTF.

This chain joins TRBV4-1 and TRBJ1-3; 8 bases map to TRBD1. The CDR3 is made up of 16 amino acids. Per germline, CDR1 MGHRA and CDR2 YSYEKL. Trimming at V came to 0 bases and at J to 3 bases, leaving 4 bases not matched to a gene. Here the CDR3 reads CASSQDRTGSGNTIYF. CDR3 nucleotide sequence: TGCGCCAGCAGCCAAGACCGGACAGGGAGTGGAAACACCATATATTTT.